The 24 T cell receptor beta chains given below trace back to one sample, sequenced in a study of shared clonotypes between healthy human individuals. The assay was immunoSEQ multiplex PCR, and TCRdb's table has in-frame clones only and misses some. The sample lists roughly 1,000,000 clones; approximately 80% were seen once. The sequenced material came from memory CD4+ T cells from PBMCs. The subset is: CD45RA-negative fraction. The receptors come from a man between 18 and 29 years old in good health. Some clones in this sample may be carry-over from other donors' samples.

This clone was found once. The chain recombines TRBV6-1 with TRBJ2-7; D call uncertain. Germline assignment: CDR1 MNHNS and CDR2 SASEGT. CDR3 length: 14 residues. Trimming pared 2 bases from V and 4 bases from J, leaving 12 bases between. CDR3 loop: CASSERVGIYEQYF. Written as DNA, the CDR3 is TGTGCCAGCAGTGAAAGGGTAGGGATTTACGAGCAGTACTTC.

This clone was recorded many times. DNA of the CDR3: TGTGCCAGCAGCTCCCCTATCGGCTATGGCTACACCTTC. Encoded protein: CASSSPIGYGYTF. The rearrangement uses TRBV7-2 and TRBJ1-2; D is uncertain. V lost 4 bases and J lost 4, with 10 bases in between. Germline V gene sequence: CDR1 SGHTA, CDR2 FQGNSA. The CDR3 length is 13 residues.

A remark on this clone: This is likely a read error, given that the CDR3 carries no conserved phenylalanine or tryptophan at its end. It is unclear where the CDR3 begins or ends on the DNA, so no DNA is shown, and the CDR3 is as TCRdb lists it. Here the CDR3 reads CASSSGRTSGMYL. This rearrangement joins TRBV5-6 to TRBJ2-7; the table names TRBD2, a call not compared with the DNA. The CDR3 extends over 13 residues, inclusive of both ends. CDR1 and CDR2 from the germline V gene are SGHDT and YYEEEE.

The gene calls are TRBV18 and TRBJ2-7; a possible D gene is TRBD2 (7 bases). The length of the CDR3 is 15 residues. Trimming took 4 bases from V and 2 from J, leaving 15 bases between them. Germline V gene data show CDR1 as KGHSH and CDR2 as LQKENI. CDR3 residues: CASSRGGGDTYEQYF. For the CDR3, the DNA is TGTGCCAGCTCACGGGGAGGGGGGGATACCTACGAGCAGTACTTC.

The chain couples TRBV7-8 to TRBJ2-1; tentatively, D is TRBD1 (6 bases). Looked up from germline, CDR1 is SGHVS and CDR2 is FQNEAQ. The CDR3 contains 15 residues. Deletions cut 4 bases from V and 0 bases from J, with 10 bases between. The CDR3: CASSSYRASYNEQFF. The CDR3 nucleotides are TGTGCCAGCAGCTCCTACAGGGCCTCCTACAATGAGCAGTTCTTC.

The chain carries TRBV6-6 and TRBJ1-1; no clear D gene. Germline CDR1 and CDR2: MNHNY and SVGAGI (reference sequence). There are 12 residues in the CDR3. Trimming removed 6 bases at V and 2 bases at J, with 7 bases between. CDR3 protein: CASSNPNTEAFF. In nucleotides, the CDR3 is TGTGCCAGCAGCAACCCTAACACTGAAGCTTTCTTT.

In this sample, this clone turned up a few times. The CDR3: CASSLGSPPDAYEQYF. The CDR3 region has the DNA TGTGCCAGCAGCTTAGGGTCGCCACCGGACGCCTACGAGCAGTACTTC. This chain joins TRBV7-8 and TRBJ2-7; D is ambiguous. Germline-derived CDR1 and CDR2 are SGHVS and FQNEAQ. CDR3 length: 16 amino acids. V shed 1 base and J shed 2 bases, with 15 bases lying between them.

Regarding this clone: Other nucleotide sequences in the sample specify the same CDR3. This chain uses TRBV6-5 with TRBJ1-3; D uncertain. Trimming cost V 2 bases and J 2 bases, with 10 bases left between them. There are 15 residues in the CDR3. The germline V gene encodes CDR1 MNHEY and CDR2 SVGAGI. The CDR3 loop is CASSYSGGPGNTIYF. Written as DNA, the CDR3 is TGTGCCAGCAGTTACAGTGGCGGTCCTGGAAACACCATATATTTT.

This sequence joins TRBV13 and TRBJ2-7; D not resolved. Germline CDR1 reads PRHDT; CDR2 reads FYEKMQ (reference sequence). The CDR3 loop spans 14 amino acids. V was shortened by 4 bases and J by 0 bases, with 10 bases between the two germline ends. The CDR3 DNA reads as TGTGCCAGCAGCTCTCCCCGGACCTCCTACGAGCAGTACTTC. It is translated as CASSSPRTSYEQYF.

This clone has a count of ten or more. The DNA for the CDR3 is TGTGCCAGCAGCTCCGGGACAGGGATGGAGACCCAGTACTTC. This codes for CASSSGTGMETQYF. The rearrangement uses TRBV11-3 and TRBJ2-5; 9 nucleotides line up with TRBD1. CDR3 size: 14 residues. V shed 4 bases, J shed 5 bases, and the junction held 5 bases outside the gene matches. The germline gives CDR1 SGHNT, CDR2 YENEEA. Based on the CDR3 plus reference TRBV11-3 and TRBJ2-5, the full variable domain is EAGVVQSPRYKIIEKKQPVAFWCNPISGHNTLYWYLQNLGQGPELLIRYENEEAVDDSQLPKDRFSAERLKGVDSTLKIQPAELGDSAVYLCASSSGTGMETQYFGPGTRLLVL.

V and J are TRBV6-6 and TRBJ2-1; the D is unclear. The germline V gene encodes CDR1 MNHNY and CDR2 SVGAGI (reference sequence). The CDR3 covers 12 residues. Between the trimmed V and J ends, which lost 4 bases and 11 bases, there was a span of 12 bases. DNA for the CDR3: TGTGCCAGCAGTTCCTCGGAATTAAAGCAGTTCTTC. This translates into CASSSSELKQFF.

In this sample, this clone turned up a few times. This chain connects TRBV7-3 to TRBJ2-7; maybe TRBD2 (5 bases). Germline CDR1 reads SGHTA; CDR2 reads FQGTGA. The ends were cut back, 5 bases at V and 0 bases at J, with 14 bases in the middle. This CDR3 has 15 amino acids. CDR3 sequence reads: CASSPGRGSSYEQYF. DNA for the CDR3: TGTGCCAGCAGCCCGGGTCGAGGGTCCTCCTACGAGCAGTACTTC. Filled out from reference TRBV7-3 and TRBJ2-7, the complete variable domain reads GAGVSQTPSNKVTEKGKYVELRCDPISGHTALYWYRQSLGQGPEFLIYFQGTGAADDSGLPNDRFFAVRPEGSVSTLKIQRTERGDSAVYLCASSPGRGSSYEQYFGPGTRLTVT.

The chain joins TRBV5-1 to TRBJ2-7; 13 nucleotides match TRBD2. CDR3 size: 16 residues. V dropped 4 bases and J dropped 5; count of bases not matched to a gene: 9. Per germline, CDR1 SGHRS and CDR2 YFSETQ. In DNA, the CDR3 is TGCGCCAGCAGCACTCAACTAGCGGGAGGGTCCCACGAGCAGTACTTC. The encoded protein is CASSTQLAGGSHEQYF.

Concerning this clone: The sample has other DNA sequences that encode this CDR3 too. This chain joins TRBV5-1 and TRBJ2-3; D gene uncertain. Germline V lookup: CDR1 SGHRS, CDR2 YFSETQ. The length of the CDR3 is 13 residues. V was shortened by 4 bases and J by 0 bases, with 6 bases between the two germline ends. CDR3 sequence reads: CASSPSSTDTQYF. The CDR3, as DNA: TGCGCCAGCAGCCCCTCTAGCACAGATACGCAGTATTTT.

V gene TRBV5-1 combines with J gene TRBJ1-2; D ambiguous. The ends were cut back, 0 bases at V and 2 bases at J, with 8 bases in the middle. This CDR3 has 14 amino acids. Looked up from germline, CDR1 is SGHRS and CDR2 is YFSETQ. The CDR3 region has the DNA TGCGCCAGCAGCTTGGACAGTTTGAACTATGGCTACACCTTC. Encoded protein: CASSLDSLNYGYTF.

For the CDR3, the DNA is TGTGCCAGCAGCCTCCGGGACATAGGACATGGGAACACTGAAGCTTTCTTT. Protein product: CASSLRDIGHGNTEAFF. The rearrangement uses TRBV7-9 and TRBJ1-1, with a tentative D call TRBD1 (6 bases). The CDR3 is 17 residues long. The ends were cut back, 5 bases at V and 1 base at J, with 20 bases in the middle. From germline, CDR1 is SEHNR and CDR2 FQNEAQ (reference sequence).

This clone was picked up one time. The genes are TRBV6-5 and TRBJ2-4; D may be TRBD1 (5 bases). Germline-derived CDR1 and CDR2 are MNHEY and SVGAGI. The CDR3 covers 11 residues. Trimming shortened V by 5 bases and J by 10 bases, and 9 bases separated the two germline ends. CDR3 bases: TGTGCCAGCAGTCAGGGCCAAATTCAGTACTTC. Protein product: CASSQGQIQYF.

The chain uses TRBV19 and TRBJ2-1, with TRBD2 matching over 8 bases. Germline V gene lookup returns CDR1 LNHDA and CDR2 SQIVND (reference sequence). V dropped 4 bases and J dropped 9; count of bases not matched to a gene: 8. The CDR3 covers 14 residues. The CDR3 DNA follows: TGTGCCAGTAGTACAGCGGGAGTCTCGGGTGAGCAGTTCTTC. It specifies CASSTAGVSGEQFF.

This clone came up a few times. V and J are TRBV4-1 and TRBJ2-7; D could derive from TRBD1 or TRBD2 (5 bases each). V was pared by 6 bases and J by 4 bases, with 19 bases between. The germline V gene has CDR1 MGHRA and CDR2 YSYEKL. The CDR3 is 15 residues long. CDR3 residues: CASSVDEGHRYEQYF. CDR3 DNA sequence: TGCGCCAGCAGTGTTGACGAGGGGCACAGGTACGAGCAGTACTTC.

The V call is TRBV11-2, the J call TRBJ2-2; TRBD1 aligns across 7 bases. CDR1 SGHAT and CDR2 FQNNGV come from the germline V gene. This CDR3 has 15 amino acids. Unmatched junction bases numbered 11, after V lost 5 bases and J lost 8 bases. CDR3 DNA sequence: TGTGCCAGCAGCCAATACTCAGGGGGAGTGGGGGAGCTGTTTTTT. This translates into CASSQYSGGVGELFF.

The count of this clone is one. A read error is likely here: a far larger clone is one base away. Distinct nucleotide sequences in the sample also encode this CDR3. V usage is TRBV7-2 and J usage is TRBJ2-3; D uncertain. The CDR3 spans 11 residues. The germline V gene has CDR1 SGHTA and CDR2 FQGNSA. Trimming removed 3 bases from V and 4 bases from J, with 2 bases in between. The CDR3 here is CASSLADTQYF. In DNA form, the CDR3 reads TGTGCCAGCAGCTTGGCAGATACGCAGTATTTT.

The chain is built from TRBV4-2 and TRBJ1-2; 8 bases map to TRBD1. The germline V gene encodes CDR1 LGHNA and CDR2 YNFKEQ. The ends lost 0 bases at V and 2 bases at J; junction bases unmatched: 5. This CDR3 comprises 16 residues. CDR3 bases: TGTGCCAGCAGCCAAGATTCGACAGGGGAGAACTATGGCTACACCTTC. It encodes CASSQDSTGENYGYTF.

This chain connects TRBV18 to TRBJ1-6; D is undetermined. Trimming took off 6 bases at V and 6 bases at J, with 18 bases between the two ends. Germline assignment: CDR1 KGHSH and CDR2 LQKENI. The CDR3 has 16 residues. The DNA for the CDR3 is TGTGCCAGCTCGGCCGGGGTCTTGATAAGTAATTCACCCCTCCACTTT. Translating it yields CASSAGVLISNSPLHF. Based on the CDR3 plus reference TRBV18 and TRBJ1-6, the full variable domain is NAGVMQNPRHLVRRRGQEARLRCSPMKGHSHVYWYRQLPEEGLKFMVYLQKENIIDESGMPKERFSAEFPKEGPSILRIQQVVRGDSAAYFCASSAGVLISNSPLHFGNGTRLTVT.

CDR3 region: CSVERSGLGELFF. The CDR3 DNA reads as TGCAGCGTTGAAAGATCTGGGTTGGGGGAGCTGTTTTTT. V usage is TRBV29-1 and J usage is TRBJ2-2; no firm D call. CDR3 length: 13 amino acids. The V end lost 2 bases, the J end lost 8 bases, and 12 bases lay between the germline ends. CDR1 is SQVTM and CDR2 is ANQGSEA in the germline V gene.